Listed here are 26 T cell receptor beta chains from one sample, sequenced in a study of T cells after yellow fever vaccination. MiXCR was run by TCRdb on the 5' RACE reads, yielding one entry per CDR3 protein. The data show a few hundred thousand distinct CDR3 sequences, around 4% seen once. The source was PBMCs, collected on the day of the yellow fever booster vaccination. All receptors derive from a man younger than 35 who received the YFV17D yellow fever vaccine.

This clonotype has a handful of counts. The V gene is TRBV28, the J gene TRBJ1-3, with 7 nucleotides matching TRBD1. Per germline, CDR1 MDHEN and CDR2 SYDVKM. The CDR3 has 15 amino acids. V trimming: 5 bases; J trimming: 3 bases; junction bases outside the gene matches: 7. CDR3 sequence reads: CASSTTGFHGNTIYF. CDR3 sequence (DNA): TGTGCCAGCAGTACGACAGGGTTTCATGGAAACACCATATATTTT.

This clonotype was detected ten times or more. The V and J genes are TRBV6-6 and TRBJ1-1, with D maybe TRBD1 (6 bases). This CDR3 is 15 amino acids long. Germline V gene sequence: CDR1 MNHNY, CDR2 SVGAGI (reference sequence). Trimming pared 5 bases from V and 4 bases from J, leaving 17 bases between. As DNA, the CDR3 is TGTGCCAGCAGTGACAGGTCAGATGTAAGCACTGAAGCTTTCTTT. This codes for CASSDRSDVSTEAFF.

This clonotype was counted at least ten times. DNA for the CDR3: TGTGCCAGCAGACCTTCGACAGGGGGCAATGAGCAGTTCTTC. This encodes CASRPSTGGNEQFF. This chain links TRBV5-4 with TRBJ2-1, with 9 nucleotides matching TRBD1. The junction had 6 bases not matched to a gene; V was cut back by 5 bases and J by 6 bases. Germline CDR1 SGHNT, CDR2 YYREEE (reference sequence). The CDR3 is 14 amino acids.

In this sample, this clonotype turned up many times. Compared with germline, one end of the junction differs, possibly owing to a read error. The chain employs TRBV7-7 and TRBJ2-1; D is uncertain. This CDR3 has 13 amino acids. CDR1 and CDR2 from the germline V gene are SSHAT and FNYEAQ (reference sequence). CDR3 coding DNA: TGTGCTAGCAGCCCGGGCCATGACAATGAGCAGTTCTTC. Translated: CASSPGHDNEQFF.

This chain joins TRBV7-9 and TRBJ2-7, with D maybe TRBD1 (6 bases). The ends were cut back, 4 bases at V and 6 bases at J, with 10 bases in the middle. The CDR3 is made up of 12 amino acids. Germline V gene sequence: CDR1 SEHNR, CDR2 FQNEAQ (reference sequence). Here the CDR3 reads CASSWTASEQYF. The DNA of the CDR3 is TGTGCCAGCAGCTGGACAGCTAGCGAGCAGTACTTC.

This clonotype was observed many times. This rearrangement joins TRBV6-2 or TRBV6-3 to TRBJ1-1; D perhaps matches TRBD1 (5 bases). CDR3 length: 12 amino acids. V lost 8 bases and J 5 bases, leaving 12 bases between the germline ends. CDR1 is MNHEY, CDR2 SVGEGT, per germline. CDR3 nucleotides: TGTGCCAGCGGGGACGGATGGACTGAAGCTTTCTTT. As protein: CASGDGWTEAFF.

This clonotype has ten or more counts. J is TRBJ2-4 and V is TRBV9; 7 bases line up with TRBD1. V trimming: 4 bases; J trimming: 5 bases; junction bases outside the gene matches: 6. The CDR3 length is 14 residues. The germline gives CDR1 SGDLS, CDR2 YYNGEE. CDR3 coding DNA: TGTGCCAGCAGCCCCCGGGACAGAGAAAACATTCAGTACTTC. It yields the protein CASSPRDRENIQYF.

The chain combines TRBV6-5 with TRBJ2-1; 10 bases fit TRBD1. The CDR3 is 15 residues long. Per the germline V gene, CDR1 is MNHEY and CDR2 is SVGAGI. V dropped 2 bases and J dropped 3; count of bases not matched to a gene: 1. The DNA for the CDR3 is TGTGCCAGCAGTTACGGGACAGGGGACTACAATGAGCAGTTCTTC. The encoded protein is CASSYGTGDYNEQFF.

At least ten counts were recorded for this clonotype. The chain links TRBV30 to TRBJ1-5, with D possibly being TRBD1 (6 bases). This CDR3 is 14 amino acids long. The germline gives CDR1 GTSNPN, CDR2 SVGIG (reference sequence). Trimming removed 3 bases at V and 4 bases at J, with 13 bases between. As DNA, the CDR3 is TGTGCCTGGAGCGAGGACAGTCTGAATCAGCCCCAGCATTTT. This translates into CAWSEDSLNQPQHF. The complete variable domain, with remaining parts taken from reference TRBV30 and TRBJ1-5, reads SQTIHQWPATLVQPVGSPLSLECTVEGTSNPNLYWYRQAAGRGLQLLFYSVGIGQISSEVPQNLSASRPQDRQFILSSKKLLLSDSGFYLCAWSEDSLNQPQHFGDGTRLSIL.

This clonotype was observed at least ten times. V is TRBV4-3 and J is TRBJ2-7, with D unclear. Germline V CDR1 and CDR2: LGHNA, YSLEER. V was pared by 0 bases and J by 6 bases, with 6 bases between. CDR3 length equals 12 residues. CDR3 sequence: CASSQDRAEQYF. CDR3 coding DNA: TGCGCCAGCAGCCAAGATAGGGCCGAGCAGTACTTC.

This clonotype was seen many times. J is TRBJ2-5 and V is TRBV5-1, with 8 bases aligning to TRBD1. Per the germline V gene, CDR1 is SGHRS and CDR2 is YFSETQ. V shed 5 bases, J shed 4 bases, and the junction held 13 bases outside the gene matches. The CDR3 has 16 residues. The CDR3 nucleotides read TGCGCCAGCAGTTTCCCCCTGACAGGGGTGAGAGAGACCCAGTACTTC. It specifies CASSFPLTGVRETQYF. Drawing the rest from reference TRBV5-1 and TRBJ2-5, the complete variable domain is KAGVTQTPRYLIKTRGQQVTLSCSPISGHRSVSWYQQTPGQGLQFLFEYFSETQRNKGNFPGRFSGRQFSNSRSEMNVSTLELGDSALYLCASSFPLTGVRETQYFGPGTRLLVL.

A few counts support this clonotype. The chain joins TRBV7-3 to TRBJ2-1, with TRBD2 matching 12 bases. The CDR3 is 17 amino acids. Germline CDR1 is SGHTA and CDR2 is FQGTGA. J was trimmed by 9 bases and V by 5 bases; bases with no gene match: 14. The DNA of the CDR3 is TGTGCCAGCAGCCCCCCAGCCGCTAGCGGGGGGGCGGTTGAGCAGTTCTTC. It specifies CASSPPAASGGAVEQFF.

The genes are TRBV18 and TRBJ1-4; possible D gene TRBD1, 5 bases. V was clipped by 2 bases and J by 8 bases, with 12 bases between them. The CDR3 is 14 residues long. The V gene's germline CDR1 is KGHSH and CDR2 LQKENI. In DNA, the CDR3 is TGTGCCAGCTCACCAAGAGGGGACTCCGAAAAACTGTTTTTT. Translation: CASSPRGDSEKLFF.

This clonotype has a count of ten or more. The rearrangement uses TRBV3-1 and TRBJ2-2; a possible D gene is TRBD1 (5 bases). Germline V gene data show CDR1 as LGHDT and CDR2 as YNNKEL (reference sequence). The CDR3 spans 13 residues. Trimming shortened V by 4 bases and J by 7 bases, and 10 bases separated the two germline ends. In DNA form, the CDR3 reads TGTGCCAGCAGCCTCAGGGTAAACGGGGAGCTGTTTTTT. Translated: CASSLRVNGELFF.

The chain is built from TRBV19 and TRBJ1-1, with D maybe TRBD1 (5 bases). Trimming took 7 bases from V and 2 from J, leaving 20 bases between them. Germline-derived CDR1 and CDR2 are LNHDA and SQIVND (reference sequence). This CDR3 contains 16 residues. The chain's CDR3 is CASKDPAAGRNTEAFF. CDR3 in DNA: TGTGCCAGTAAGGACCCTGCGGCGGGGCGCAACACTGAAGCTTTCTTT.

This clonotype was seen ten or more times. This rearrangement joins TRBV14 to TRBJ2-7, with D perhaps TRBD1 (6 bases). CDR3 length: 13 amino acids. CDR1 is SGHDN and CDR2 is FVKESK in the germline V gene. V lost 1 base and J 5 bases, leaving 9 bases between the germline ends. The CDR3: CASSQGQVHEQYF. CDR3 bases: TGTGCCAGCAGCCAAGGACAGGTCCACGAGCAGTACTTC.

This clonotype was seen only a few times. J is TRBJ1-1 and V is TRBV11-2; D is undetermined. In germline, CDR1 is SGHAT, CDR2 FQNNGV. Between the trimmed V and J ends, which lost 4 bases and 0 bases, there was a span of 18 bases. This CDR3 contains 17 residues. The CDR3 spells CASSYSAARRMNTEAFF. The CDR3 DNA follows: TGTGCCAGCAGCTATTCCGCCGCACGGAGGATGAACACTGAAGCTTTCTTT. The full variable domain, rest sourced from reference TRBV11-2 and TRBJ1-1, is EAGVAQSPRYKIIEKRQSVAFWCNPISGHATLYWYQQILGQGPKLLIQFQNNGVVDDSQLPKDRFSAERLKGVDSTLKIQPAKLEDSAVYLCASSYSAARRMNTEAFFGQGTRLTVV.

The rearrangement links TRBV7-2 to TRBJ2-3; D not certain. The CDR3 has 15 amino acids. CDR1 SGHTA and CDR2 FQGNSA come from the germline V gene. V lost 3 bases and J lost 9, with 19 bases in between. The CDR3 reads CASSFSERATGTQYF. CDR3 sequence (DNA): TGTGCCAGCAGCTTCTCTGAAAGGGCCACGGGCACGCAGTATTTT.

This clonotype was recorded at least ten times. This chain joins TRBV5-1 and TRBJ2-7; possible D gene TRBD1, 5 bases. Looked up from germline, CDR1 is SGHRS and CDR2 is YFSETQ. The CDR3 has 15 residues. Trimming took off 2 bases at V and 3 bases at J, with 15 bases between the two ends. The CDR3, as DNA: TGCGCCAGCAGCTTCGTGTCAGGGCCCATCTACGAGCAGTACTTC. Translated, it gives CASSFVSGPIYEQYF.

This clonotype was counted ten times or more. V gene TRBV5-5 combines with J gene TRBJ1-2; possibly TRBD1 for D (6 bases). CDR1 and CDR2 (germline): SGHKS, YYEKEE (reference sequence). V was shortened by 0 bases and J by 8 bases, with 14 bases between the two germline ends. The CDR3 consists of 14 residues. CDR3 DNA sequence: TGTGCCAGCAGCTTGGCCAGCAGGGGAGGAGGCTACACCTTC. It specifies CASSLASRGGGYTF.

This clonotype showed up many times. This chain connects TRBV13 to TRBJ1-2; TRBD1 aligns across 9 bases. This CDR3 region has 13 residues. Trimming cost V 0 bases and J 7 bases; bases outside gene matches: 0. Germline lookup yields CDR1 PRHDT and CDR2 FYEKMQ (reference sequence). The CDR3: CASSLGTGGGYTF. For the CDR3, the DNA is TGTGCCAGCAGCTTAGGGACAGGGGGTGGCTACACCTTC.

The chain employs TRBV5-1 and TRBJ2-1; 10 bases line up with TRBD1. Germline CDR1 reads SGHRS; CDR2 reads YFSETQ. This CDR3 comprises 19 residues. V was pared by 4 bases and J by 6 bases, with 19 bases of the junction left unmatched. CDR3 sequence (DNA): TGCGCCAGCAGCCTAGACCCTCATTCGGGACAGGGGACGTCCAATGAGCAGTTCTTC. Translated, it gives CASSLDPHSGQGTSNEQFF.

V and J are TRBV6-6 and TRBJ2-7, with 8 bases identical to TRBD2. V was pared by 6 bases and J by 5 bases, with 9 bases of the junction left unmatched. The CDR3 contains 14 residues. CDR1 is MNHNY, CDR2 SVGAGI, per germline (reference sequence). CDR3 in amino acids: CASRPHGTRDEQYF. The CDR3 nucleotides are TGTGCCAGCAGACCCCACGGGACTAGGGACGAGCAGTACTTC.

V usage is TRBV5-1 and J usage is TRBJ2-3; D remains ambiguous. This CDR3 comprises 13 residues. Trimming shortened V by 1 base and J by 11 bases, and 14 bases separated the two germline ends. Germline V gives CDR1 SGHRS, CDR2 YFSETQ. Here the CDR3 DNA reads TGCGCCAGCAGCTTGCGGACCCGCATTAAGCAGTATTTT. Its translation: CASSLRTRIKQYF.

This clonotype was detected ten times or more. CDR3 sequence: CASSQRQFSTDTQYF. The DNA for the CDR3 is TGCGCCAGCAGCCAAAGACAGTTTAGCACAGATACGCAGTATTTT. The gene calls are TRBV4-1 and TRBJ2-3, with D perhaps TRBD1 (5 bases). The CDR3 is 15 amino acids. Germline V lookup: CDR1 MGHRA, CDR2 YSYEKL. V was clipped by 2 bases and J by 0 bases, with 9 bases between them.

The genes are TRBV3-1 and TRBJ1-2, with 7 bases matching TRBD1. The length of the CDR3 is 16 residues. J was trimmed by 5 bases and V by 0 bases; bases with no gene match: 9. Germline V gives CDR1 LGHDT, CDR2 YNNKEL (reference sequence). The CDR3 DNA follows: TGTGCCAGCAGCCAAGAGAACAGGGGCCCGAGGTATGGCTACACCTTC. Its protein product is CASSQENRGPRYGYTF.